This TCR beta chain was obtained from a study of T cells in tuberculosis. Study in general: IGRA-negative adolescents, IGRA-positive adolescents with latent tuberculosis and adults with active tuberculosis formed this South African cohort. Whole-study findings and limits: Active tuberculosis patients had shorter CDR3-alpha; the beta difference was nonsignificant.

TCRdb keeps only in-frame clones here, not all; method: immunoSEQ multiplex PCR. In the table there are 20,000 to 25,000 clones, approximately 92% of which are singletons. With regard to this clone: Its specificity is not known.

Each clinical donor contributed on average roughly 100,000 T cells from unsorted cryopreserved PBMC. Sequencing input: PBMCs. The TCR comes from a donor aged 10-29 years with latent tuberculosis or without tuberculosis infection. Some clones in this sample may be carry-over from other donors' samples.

The CDR3 DNA is TGCGCCAGCAGGGCTCAGGGATTTACTGAAGCTTTCTTT. Translation gives CASRAQGFTEAFF. The chain recombines TRBV10-1 with TRBJ1-1; tentative D call: TRBD1 (5 bases). The ends were cut back, 6 bases at V and 5 bases at J, with 13 bases in the middle. CDR3 length: 13 amino acids. The germline gives CDR1 WNHNN, CDR2 SYGVQD (reference sequence).